The sequence of this TCR beta chain was determined in a study of CD8 T cells in ankylosing spondylitis. This clonotype was seen repeatedly, ten times or more. What it binds is unknown. Trimming at V came to 4 bases and at J to 7 bases, leaving 11 bases not matched to a gene. The CDR3 has 14 residues. Germline CDR1 is SGHRS and CDR2 is YFSETQ. Quantitative molecular-barcoded 5'-RACE generated the TCR beta libraries. TCRdb recomputed calls from the 5' RACE reads with MiXCR, one row per CDR3 protein. The data contain 200,000 to 300,000 distinct CDR3 sequences, more than 9% of them singletons. Findings and limits, study-wide: Reportedly, disease-linked clones are significantly enriched in ankylosing spondylitis patients' matched synovial fluid. CD8+ by phenotype, disease-linked clones were relatively rare in peripheral blood.

The sample was blood, either unsorted or a sorted T cell fraction (not recorded which). This clonotype was sampled from a male donor with ankylosing spondylitis or in good health (not recorded which). The chain links TRBV5-1 to TRBJ2-7; 7 bases line up with TRBD2. The CDR3 region has the DNA TGCGCCAGCAGCGCGGGCGGGACTACAGAGGAGCAGTACTTC. This translates into CASSAGGTTEEQYF.